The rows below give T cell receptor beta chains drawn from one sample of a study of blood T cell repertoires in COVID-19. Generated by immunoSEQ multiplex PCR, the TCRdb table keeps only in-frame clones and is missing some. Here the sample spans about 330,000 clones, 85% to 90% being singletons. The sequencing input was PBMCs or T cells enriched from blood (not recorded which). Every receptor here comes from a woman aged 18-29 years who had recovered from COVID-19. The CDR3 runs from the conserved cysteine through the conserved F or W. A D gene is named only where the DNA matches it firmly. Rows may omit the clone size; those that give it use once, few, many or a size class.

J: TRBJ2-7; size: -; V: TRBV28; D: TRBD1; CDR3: CASSLIGTELTYEQYF; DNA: TGTGCCAGCAGCCTAATCGGGACAGAGCTAACCTACGAGCAGTACTTC
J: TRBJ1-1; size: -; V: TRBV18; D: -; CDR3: CASCGGENTEAFF; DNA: TGTGCCAGCTGTGGGGGCGAGAACACTGAAGCTTTCTTT
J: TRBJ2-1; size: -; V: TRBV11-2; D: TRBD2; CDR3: CASSLGGLAGRRNEQFF; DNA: TGTGCCAGCAGCTTAGGGGGACTAGCGGGGCGTCGGAATGAGCAGTTCTTC
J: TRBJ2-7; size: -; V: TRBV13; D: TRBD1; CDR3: CASSLGLGQGNEQYF; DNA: TGTGCCAGCAGCTTAGGCCTTGGACAGGGCAACGAGCAGTACTTC
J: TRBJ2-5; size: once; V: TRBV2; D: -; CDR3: CASIYSGQGQETQYF; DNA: TGTGCCAGCATTTATTCTGGGCAGGGCCAAGAGACCCAGTACTTC
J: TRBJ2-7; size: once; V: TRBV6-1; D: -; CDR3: CASSEDITYEQYF; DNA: TGTGCCAGCAGTGAAGACATTACCTACGAGCAGTACTTC
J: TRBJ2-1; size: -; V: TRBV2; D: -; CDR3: CASSESQGNPHNEQFF; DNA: TGTGCCAGCAGTGAATCACAGGGAAACCCCCACAATGAGCAGTTCTTC
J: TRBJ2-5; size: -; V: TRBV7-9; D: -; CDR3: CASSPRETRQETQYF; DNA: TGTGCCAGCAGCCCCCGGGAGACTCGCCAAGAGACCCAGTACTTC
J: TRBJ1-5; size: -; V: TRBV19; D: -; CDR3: CASSTSPGEWGAIRHF; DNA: TGTGCCAGTAGTACAAGTCCAGGGGAGTGGGGAGCGATCAGGCATTTT
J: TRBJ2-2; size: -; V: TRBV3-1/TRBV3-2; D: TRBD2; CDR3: CASSLETSPYQFF; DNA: TGTGCCAGCAGCCTTGAGACTAGCCCATATCAGTTTTTT
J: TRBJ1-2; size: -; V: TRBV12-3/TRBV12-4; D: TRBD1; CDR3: CASSFQGAVGYTF; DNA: TGTGCCAGCAGTTTTCAGGGGGCGGTTGGCTACACCTTC
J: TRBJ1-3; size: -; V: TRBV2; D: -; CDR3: CASSYGQSGNTIYF; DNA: TGTGCCAGCAGTTATGGACAGTCTGGAAACACCATATATTTT
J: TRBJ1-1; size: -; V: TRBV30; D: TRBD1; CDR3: CAWRIPGTGDGAFF; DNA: TGTGCCTGGAGAATACCCGGGACAGGGGACGGAGCTTTCTTT
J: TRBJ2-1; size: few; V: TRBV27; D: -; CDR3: CASSPTTDYWVF; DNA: TGTGCCAGCAGTCCGACGACGGACTATTGGGTCTTC
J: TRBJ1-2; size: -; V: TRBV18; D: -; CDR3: CASSRQDNYGYTF; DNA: TGTGCCAGCTCAAGACAGGATAACTATGGCTACACCTTC
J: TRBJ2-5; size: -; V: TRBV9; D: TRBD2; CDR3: CASSVHPGGVSWETQYF; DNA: TGTGCCAGCAGCGTACACCCCGGGGGGGTGAGTTGGGAGACCCAGTACTTC
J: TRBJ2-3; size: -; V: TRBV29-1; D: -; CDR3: CSVDGRSSVNTETQYF; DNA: TGCAGCGTTGACGGCAGATCTAGCGTTAACACAGAAACGCAGTATTTT
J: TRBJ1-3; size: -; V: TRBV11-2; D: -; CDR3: CASSFVGNTIYF; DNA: TGTGCCAGCAGCTTCGTCGGAAACACCATATATTTT
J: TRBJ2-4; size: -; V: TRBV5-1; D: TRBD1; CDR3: CATAEFGTGADIQYF; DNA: TGCGCCACCGCTGAATTTGGGACAGGGGCTGACATTCAGTACTTC
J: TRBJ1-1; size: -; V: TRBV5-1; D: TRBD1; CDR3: CASSTQGDTEAFF; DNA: TGCGCCAGCAGCACCCAGGGGGACACTGAAGCTTTCTTT
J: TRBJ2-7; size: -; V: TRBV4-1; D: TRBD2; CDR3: CASSQVPSGRAFSYEQYF; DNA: TGCGCCAGCAGCCAAGTCCCCAGCGGGAGGGCCTTCTCCTACGAGCAGTACTTC
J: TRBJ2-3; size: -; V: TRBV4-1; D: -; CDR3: CASSPTRATNTQYF; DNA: TGCGCCAGCAGCCCAACCAGGGCGACAAATACGCAGTATTTT
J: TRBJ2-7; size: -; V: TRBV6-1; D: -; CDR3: CASSEGVRGDEQYF; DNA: TGTGCCAGCAGTGAAGGGGTCAGGGGGGACGAGCAGTACTTC
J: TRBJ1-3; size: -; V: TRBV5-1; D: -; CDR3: CASSLASGGNTIYF; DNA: TGCGCCAGCAGCTTGGCGTCAGGGGGAAACACCATATATTTT
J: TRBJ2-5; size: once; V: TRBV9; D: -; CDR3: CASSPRAGYGETQYF; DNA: TGTGCCAGCAGCCCCCGAGCGGGTTATGGGGAGACCCAGTACTTC
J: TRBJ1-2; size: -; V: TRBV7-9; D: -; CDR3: CASSPATGYGYTF; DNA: TGTGCCAGCAGCCCCGCTACAGGTTATGGCTACACCTTC
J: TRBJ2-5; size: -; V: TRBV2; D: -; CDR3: CASMEGLVHETQYF; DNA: TGTGCCAGTATGGAGGGTTTAGTGCACGAGACCCAGTACTTC
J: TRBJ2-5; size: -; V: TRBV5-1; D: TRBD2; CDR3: CASSTAGLAAQTQYF; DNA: TGCGCCAGCAGCACCGCCGGACTAGCGGCTCAGACCCAGTACTTC
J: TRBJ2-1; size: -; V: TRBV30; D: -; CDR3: CAWSLIHSVYNEQFF; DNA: TGTGCCTGGAGTCTCATCCATTCGGTATACAATGAGCAGTTCTTC
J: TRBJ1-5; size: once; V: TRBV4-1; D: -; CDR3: CASSRGGGSNQPQHF; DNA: TGCGCCAGCAGCCGCGGGGGAGGCAGCAATCAGCCCCAGCATTTT
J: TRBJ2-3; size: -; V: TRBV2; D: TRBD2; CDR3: CASSDGLAGTDTQYF; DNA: TGTGCCAGCAGTGATGGGCTAGCGGGAACAGATACGCAGTATTTT
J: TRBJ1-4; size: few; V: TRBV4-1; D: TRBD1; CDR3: CASSQDPGTEMLKLFF; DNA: TGCGCCAGCAGCCAAGATCCCGGGACAGAAATGTTAAAACTGTTTTTT
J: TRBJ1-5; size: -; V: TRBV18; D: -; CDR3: CASSPIGQDQPQHF; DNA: TGTGCCAGCTCACCAATTGGCCAGGATCAGCCCCAGCATTTT
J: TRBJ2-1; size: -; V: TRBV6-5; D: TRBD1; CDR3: CASRPTGPFLF; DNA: TGTGCCAGCAGGCCGACAGGGCCCTTCCTCTTC